This T cell receptor (beta chain) derives from a study of blood T cell repertoires in COVID-19. Background on the study: Acute and convalescent COVID-19 specimens originated in the United States, Italy and Spain. PBMCs, B-cell-depleted T cells, or T cells were the source of the cDNA or gDNA that made up the material.

Authors' methods: Amplified reference gene primers provided the basis for estimating nucleated cell counts. TCRdb keeps only in-frame clones here, not all; method: immunoSEQ multiplex PCR. The V and J calls and clone size are taken from that table; D and trimming were inferred from the DNA. This table has approximately 360,000 clones, around 90% appearing once. Germline V gives CDR1 KGHSH, CDR2 LQKENI. The ends were cut back, 0 bases at V and 6 bases at J, with 23 bases in the middle. The CDR3 is 18 residues long. The origin of this receptor is a man aged 18 to 30 with active or convalescent COVID-19. This sequence joins TRBV18 and TRBJ1-2; no clear D. What was sequenced was peripheral blood. The CDR3 spells CASSPPRGVEGSFHGYTF. The DNA of the CDR3 is TGTGCCAGCTCACCACCGCGGGGAGTAGAAGGGAGTTTCCATGGCTACACCTTC.